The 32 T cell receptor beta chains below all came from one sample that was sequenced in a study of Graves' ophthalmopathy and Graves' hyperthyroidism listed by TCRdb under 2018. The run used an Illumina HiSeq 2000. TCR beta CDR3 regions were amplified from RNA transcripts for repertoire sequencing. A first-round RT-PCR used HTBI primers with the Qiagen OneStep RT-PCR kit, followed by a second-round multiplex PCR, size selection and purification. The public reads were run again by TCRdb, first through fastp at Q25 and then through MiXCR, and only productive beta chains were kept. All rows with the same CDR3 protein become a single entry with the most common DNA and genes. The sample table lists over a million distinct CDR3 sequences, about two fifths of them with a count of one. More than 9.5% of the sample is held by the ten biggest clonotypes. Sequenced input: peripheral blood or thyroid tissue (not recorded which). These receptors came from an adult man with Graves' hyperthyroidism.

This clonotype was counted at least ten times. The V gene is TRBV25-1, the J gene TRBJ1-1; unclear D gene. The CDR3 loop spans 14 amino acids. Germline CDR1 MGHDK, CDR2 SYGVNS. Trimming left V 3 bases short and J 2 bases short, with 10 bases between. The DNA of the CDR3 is TGTGCCAGCAGTGAGTCTGGTGGAAACACTGAAGCTTTCTTT. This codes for CASSESGGNTEAFF.

Written as DNA, the CDR3 is TGTGCCAGTAGTATAGATCACCAGGCCGGCAGTCAGCCCCAGCATTTT. Translation gives CASSIDHQAGSQPQHF. This chain links TRBV19 with TRBJ1-5, with D hard to call. Germline assignment: CDR1 LNHDA and CDR2 SQIVND (reference sequence). There are 16 residues in the CDR3. Trimming cost V 0 bases and J 6 bases, with 15 bases left between them.

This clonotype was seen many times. The CDR3 DNA reads as TGTGCCACCAGCTCTGGTGGACAGGGCCAAGAGACCCAGTACTTC. This encodes CATSSGGQGQETQYF. The V and J genes are TRBV15 and TRBJ2-5, with 8 bases identical to TRBD1. The V gene's germline CDR1 is LNHNV and CDR2 YYDKDF (reference sequence). This CDR3 spans 15 amino acids. J gave up 1 base and V 5 bases, and 6 bases lay outside the gene matches.

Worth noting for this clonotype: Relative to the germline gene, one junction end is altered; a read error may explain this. CDR3 DNA sequence: TGTGCCAGCAGTTTAGGGGGTCATCCCCAGCATTTT. The encoded protein is CASSLGGHPQHF. The chain recombines TRBV10-2 with TRBJ1-5, with D possibly being TRBD1 (6 bases). The CDR3 spans 12 residues. Germline V CDR1 and CDR2: WSHSY, SAAADI.

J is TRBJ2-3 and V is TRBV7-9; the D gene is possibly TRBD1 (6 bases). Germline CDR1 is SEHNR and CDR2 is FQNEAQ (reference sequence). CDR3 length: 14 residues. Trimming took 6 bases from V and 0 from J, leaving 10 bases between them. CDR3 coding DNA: TGTGCCAGCAGTCAAAGGGGGAGCACAGATACGCAGTATTTT. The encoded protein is CASSQRGSTDTQYF.

The CDR3 nucleotides read TGTGCCAGCTCTCCGACAGGGGGCCCCGGATACGAGCAGTACTTC. Translating gives CASSPTGGPGYEQYF. V and J are TRBV18 and TRBJ2-7, with 10 bases aligning to TRBD1. This CDR3 has 15 amino acids. Trimming took 6 bases from V and 4 from J; bases not matched to a gene: 9. Germline lookup yields CDR1 KGHSH and CDR2 LQKENI.

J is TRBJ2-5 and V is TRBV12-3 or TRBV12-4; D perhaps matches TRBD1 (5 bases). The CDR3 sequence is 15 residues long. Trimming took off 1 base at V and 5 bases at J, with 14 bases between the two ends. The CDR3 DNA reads TGTGCCAGCAGTTTAGGTGCAGGGATGGTGGAGACCCAGTACTTC. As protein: CASSLGAGMVETQYF.

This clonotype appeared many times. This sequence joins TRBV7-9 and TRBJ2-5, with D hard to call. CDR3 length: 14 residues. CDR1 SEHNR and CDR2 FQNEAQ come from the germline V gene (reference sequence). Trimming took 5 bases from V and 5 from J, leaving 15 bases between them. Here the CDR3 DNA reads TGTGCCAGCAGCGGACCCATTTCACCCGAGACCCAGTACTTC. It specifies CASSGPISPETQYF.

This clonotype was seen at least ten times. The CDR3 DNA sequence: TGTGCCATCAGGAACCTTGGTCAGCCCCAGCATTTT. It is translated as CAIRNLGQPQHF. The chain recombines TRBV10-3 with TRBJ1-5, with D uncertain. Germline CDR1 ENHRY, CDR2 SYGVKD. The CDR3 runs to 12 residues. V was pared by 6 bases and J by 6 bases, with 9 bases between.

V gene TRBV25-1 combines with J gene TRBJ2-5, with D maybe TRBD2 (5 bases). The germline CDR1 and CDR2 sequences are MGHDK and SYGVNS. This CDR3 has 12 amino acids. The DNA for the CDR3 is TGTGCTAGCCGGACTTACCAAGAGACCCAGTACTTC. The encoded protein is CASRTYQETQYF.

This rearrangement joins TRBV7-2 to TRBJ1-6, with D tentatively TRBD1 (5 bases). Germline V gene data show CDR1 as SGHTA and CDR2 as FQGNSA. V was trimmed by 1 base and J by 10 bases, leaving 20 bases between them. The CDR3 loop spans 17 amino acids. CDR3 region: CASSLGVGPEPQSPLHF. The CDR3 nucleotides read TGTGCCAGCAGCTTAGGGGTGGGGCCCGAGCCACAGTCACCCCTCCACTTT.

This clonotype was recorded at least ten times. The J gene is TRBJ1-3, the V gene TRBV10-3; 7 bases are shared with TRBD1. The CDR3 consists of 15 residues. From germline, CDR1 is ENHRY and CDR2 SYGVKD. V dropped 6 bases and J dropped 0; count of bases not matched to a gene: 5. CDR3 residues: CAIRRQGDSGNTIYF. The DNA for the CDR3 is TGTGCCATCAGAAGACAGGGTGACTCTGGAAACACCATATATTTT.

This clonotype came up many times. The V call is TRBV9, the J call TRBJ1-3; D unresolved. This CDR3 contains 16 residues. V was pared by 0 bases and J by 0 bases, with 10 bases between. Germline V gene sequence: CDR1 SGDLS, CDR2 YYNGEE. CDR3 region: CASSVAEGSSGNTIYF. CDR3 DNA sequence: TGTGCCAGCAGCGTAGCCGAGGGTTCCTCTGGAAACACCATATATTTT.

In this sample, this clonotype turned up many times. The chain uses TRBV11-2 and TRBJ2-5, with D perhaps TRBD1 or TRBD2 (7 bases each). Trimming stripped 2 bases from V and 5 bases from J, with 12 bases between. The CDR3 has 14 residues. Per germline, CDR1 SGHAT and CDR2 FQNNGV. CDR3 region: CASSLTGDYETQYF. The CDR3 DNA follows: TGTGCCAGCAGCTTAACAGGGGACTACGAGACCCAGTACTTC.

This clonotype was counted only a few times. The CDR3 bases are TGCGCCAGCAGCCCCGGAAGTGCCAGGGGGCTTGCCGAAAAACTGTTTTTT. This gives the protein CASSPGSARGLAEKLFF. The chain employs TRBV4-1 and TRBJ1-4; TRBD1 agrees at 8 bases. The ends lost 4 bases at V and 8 bases at J; junction bases unmatched: 15. Germline values: CDR1 MGHRA, CDR2 YSYEKL. The CDR3 spans 17 residues.

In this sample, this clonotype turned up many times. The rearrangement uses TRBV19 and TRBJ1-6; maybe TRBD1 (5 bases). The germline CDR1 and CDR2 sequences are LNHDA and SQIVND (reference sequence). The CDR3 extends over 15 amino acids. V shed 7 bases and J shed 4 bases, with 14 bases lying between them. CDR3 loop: CASTTTTAYNSPLHF. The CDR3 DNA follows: TGTGCCAGTACCACCACGACAGCGTATAATTCACCCCTCCACTTT.

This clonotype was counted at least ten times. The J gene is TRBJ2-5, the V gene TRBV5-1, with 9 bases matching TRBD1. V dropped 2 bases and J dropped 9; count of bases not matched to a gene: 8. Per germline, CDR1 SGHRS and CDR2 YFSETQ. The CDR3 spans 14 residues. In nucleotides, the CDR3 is TGCGCCAGCAGCTTCCGGGATGACAGGGGGGCCCAGTACTTC. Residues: CASSFRDDRGAQYF.

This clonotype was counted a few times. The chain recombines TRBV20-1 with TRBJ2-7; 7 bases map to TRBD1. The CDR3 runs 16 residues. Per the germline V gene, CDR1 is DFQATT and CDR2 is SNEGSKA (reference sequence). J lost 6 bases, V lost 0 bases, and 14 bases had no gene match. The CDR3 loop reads CSARDARQGLSAEQYF. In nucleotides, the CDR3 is TGCAGTGCTAGAGATGCCCGACAGGGATTGAGCGCCGAGCAGTACTTC.

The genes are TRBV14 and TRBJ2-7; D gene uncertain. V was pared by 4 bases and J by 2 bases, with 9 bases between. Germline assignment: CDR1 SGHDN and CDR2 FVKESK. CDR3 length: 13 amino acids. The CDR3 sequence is CASSPVETYEQYF. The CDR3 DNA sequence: TGTGCCAGCAGCCCAGTCGAGACCTACGAGCAGTACTTC.

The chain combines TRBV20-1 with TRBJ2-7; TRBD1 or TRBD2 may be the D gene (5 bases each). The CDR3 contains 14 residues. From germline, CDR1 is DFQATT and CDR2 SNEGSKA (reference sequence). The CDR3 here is CSQADKGPSDEQYF. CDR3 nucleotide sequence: TGCAGCCAGGCAGACAAGGGACCTTCAGACGAGCAGTACTTC.

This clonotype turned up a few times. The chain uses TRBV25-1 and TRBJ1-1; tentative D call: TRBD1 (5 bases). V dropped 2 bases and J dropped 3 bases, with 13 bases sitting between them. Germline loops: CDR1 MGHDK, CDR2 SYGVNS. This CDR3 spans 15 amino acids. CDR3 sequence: CASSEPRDGDTEAFF. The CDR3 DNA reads TGTGCCAGCAGTGAACCGCGGGACGGTGACACTGAAGCTTTCTTT.

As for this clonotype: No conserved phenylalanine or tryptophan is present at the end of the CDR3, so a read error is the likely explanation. The CDR3 loop reads CASMELGQVSGYTS. The CDR3 DNA reads TGCGCCAGCATGGAACTTGGACAGGTTAGCGGCTACACCTCC. V is TRBV5-1 and J is TRBJ1-2, with 7 bases identical to TRBD1. Germline V CDR1 and CDR2: SGHRS, YFSETQ. This CDR3 is 14 amino acids long. V lost 6 bases to trimming and J lost 8 bases; unmatched junction nucleotides: 13.

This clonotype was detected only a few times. For the CDR3, the DNA is TGTGCCAGTAGTATTGGAGGATTTTCAGATACGCAGTATTTT. Translated, it gives CASSIGGFSDTQYF. The J gene is TRBJ2-3, the V gene TRBV19, with a possible D match to TRBD2 (5 bases). The CDR3 covers 14 residues. The germline CDR1 and CDR2 sequences are LNHDA and SQIVND (reference sequence). Deletions cut 3 bases from V and 4 bases from J, with 11 bases between.

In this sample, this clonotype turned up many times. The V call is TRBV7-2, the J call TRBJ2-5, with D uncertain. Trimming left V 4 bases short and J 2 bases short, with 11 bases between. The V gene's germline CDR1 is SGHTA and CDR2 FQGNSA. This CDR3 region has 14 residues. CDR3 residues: CASSYQDGQETQYF. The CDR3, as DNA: TGTGCCAGCAGCTACCAGGACGGTCAAGAGACCCAGTACTTC.

CDR3 nucleotide sequence: TGCAGTGCTAGAGGGGTGGGGGGCACTGAAGCTTTCTTT. Translated: CSARGVGGTEAFF. The chain uses TRBV20-1 and TRBJ1-1, with D perhaps TRBD1 (5 bases). Germline CDR1 reads DFQATT; CDR2 reads SNEGSKA (reference sequence). V lost 1 base to trimming and J lost 4 bases, with 10 bases between them. The CDR3 runs to 13 residues.

The CDR3 is CASSLPDRVQGYTF. In DNA form, the CDR3 reads TGTGCCAGCAGCTTACCTGACAGGGTCCAAGGCTACACCTTC. The chain combines TRBV14 with TRBJ1-2; 7 nucleotides align to TRBD1. This CDR3 is built from 14 residues. The germline V gene encodes CDR1 SGHDN and CDR2 FVKESK. The V and J ends lost 5 bases and 8 bases, in that order; junction bases with no gene match: 11.

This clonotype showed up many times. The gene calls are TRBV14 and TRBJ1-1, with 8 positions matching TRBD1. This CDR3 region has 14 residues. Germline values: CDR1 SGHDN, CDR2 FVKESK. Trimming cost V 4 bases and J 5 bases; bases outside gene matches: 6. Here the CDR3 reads CASSPDREGTEAFF. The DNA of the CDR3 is TGTGCCAGCAGCCCGGACAGGGAAGGGACTGAAGCTTTCTTT.

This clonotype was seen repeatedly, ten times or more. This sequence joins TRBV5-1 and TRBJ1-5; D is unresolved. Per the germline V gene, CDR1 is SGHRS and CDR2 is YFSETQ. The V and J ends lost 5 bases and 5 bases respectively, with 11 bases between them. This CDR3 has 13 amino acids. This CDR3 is CASRRTVDQPQHF. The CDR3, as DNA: TGCGCCAGCAGAAGGACGGTGGATCAGCCCCAGCATTTT. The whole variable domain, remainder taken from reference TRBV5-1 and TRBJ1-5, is KAGVTQTPRYLIKTRGQQVTLSCSPISGHRSVSWYQQTPGQGLQFLFEYFSETQRNKGNFPGRFSGRQFSNSRSEMNVSTLELGDSALYLCASRRTVDQPQHFGDGTRLSIL.

The CDR3: CASSFRDRGLDTEAFF. Here the CDR3 DNA reads TGTGCCAGCAGCTTCCGGGACAGGGGACTGGACACTGAAGCTTTCTTT. The chain is built from TRBV7-6 and TRBJ1-1, with 10 nucleotides matching TRBD1. Per germline, CDR1 SGHVS and CDR2 FNYEAQ. The length of the CDR3 is 16 residues. After removal of 3 bases from V and 3 bases from J, the junction contained 7 bases not matched to a gene.

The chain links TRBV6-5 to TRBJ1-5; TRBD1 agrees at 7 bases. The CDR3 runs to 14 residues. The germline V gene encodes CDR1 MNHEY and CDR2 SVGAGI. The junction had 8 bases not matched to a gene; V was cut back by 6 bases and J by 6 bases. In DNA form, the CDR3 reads TGTGCCAGCAGCGCAGGGGGACTGGCTCAGCCCCAGCATTTT. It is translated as CASSAGGLAQPQHF.

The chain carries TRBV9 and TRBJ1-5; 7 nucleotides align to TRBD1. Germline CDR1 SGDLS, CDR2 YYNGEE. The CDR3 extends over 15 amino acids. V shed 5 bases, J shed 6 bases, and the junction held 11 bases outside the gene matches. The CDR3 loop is CASSLGTERFQPQHF. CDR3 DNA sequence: TGTGCCAGCAGTCTTGGGACAGAGCGTTTTCAGCCCCAGCATTTT.

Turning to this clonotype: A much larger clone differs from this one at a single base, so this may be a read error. CDR3 coding DNA: TGTGCCAGCAGCCAAGGTAATTCTGGCTCCTACGAGCAGTGCTTC. This codes for CASSQGNSGSYEQCF. The chain links TRBV14 to TRBJ2-7; the D is unclear. Looked up from germline, CDR1 is SGHDN and CDR2 is FVKESK. This CDR3 is built from 15 residues.